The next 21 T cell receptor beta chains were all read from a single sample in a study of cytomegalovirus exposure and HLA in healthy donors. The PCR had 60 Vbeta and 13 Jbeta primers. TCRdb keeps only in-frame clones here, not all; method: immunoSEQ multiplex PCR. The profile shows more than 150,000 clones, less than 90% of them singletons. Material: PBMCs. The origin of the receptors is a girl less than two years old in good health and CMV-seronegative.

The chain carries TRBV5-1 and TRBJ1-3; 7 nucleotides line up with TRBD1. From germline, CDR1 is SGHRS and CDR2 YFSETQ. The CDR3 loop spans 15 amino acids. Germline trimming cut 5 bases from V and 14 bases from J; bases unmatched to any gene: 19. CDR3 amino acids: CASRPTDRRTETVYF. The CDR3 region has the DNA TGCGCCAGCAGGCCGACGGACAGGCGTACTGAAACGGTATATTTT.

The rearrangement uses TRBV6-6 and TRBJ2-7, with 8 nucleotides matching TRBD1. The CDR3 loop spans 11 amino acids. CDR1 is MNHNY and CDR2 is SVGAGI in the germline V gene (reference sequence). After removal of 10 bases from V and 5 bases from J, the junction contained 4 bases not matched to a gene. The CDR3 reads CAMDRVDEQYF. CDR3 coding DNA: TGTGCCATGGACAGGGTCGACGAGCAGTACTTC.

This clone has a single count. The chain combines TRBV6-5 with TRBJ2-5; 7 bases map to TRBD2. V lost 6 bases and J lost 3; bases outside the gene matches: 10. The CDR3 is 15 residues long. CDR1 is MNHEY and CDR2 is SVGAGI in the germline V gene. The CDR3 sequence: CASSPAGAGKETQYF. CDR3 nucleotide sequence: TGTGCCAGCAGCCCCGCGGGAGCGGGGAAAGAGACCCAGTACTTC.

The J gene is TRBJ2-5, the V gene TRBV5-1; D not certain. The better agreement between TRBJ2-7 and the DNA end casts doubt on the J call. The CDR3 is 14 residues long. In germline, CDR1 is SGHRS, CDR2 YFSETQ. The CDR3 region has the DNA TGCGCCAGCAGCTTGACGTGGGGCTCCTACGAGCAGTACTTC. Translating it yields CASSLTWGSYEQYF.

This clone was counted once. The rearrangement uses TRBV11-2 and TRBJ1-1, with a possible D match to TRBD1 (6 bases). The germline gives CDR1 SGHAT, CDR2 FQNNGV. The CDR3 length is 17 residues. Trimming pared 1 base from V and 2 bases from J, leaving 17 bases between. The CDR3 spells CASSLGVTGPTNTEAFF. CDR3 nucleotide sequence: TGTGCCAGCAGCTTAGGGGTGACAGGTCCCACTAACACTGAAGCTTTCTTT.

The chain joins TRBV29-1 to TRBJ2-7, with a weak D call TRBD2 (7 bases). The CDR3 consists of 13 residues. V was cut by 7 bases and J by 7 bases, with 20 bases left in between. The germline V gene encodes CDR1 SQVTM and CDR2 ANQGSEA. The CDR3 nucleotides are TGCAGCGGTTTGAGCCGCGGGGGCGGAGAGCAGTACTTC. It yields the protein CSGLSRGGGEQYF.

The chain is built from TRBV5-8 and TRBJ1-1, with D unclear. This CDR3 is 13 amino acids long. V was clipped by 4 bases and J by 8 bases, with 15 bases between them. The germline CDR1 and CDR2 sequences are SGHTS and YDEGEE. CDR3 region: CASSIQPPPEAFF. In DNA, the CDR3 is TGTGCCAGCAGCATACAACCCCCCCCGGAAGCTTTCTTT. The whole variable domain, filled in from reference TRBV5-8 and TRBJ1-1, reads EAGVTQSPTHLIKTRGQQATLRCSPISGHTSVYWYQQALGLGLQFLLWYDEGEERNRGNFPPRFSGRQFPNYSSELNVNALELEDSALYLCASSIQPPPEAFFGQGTRLTVV.

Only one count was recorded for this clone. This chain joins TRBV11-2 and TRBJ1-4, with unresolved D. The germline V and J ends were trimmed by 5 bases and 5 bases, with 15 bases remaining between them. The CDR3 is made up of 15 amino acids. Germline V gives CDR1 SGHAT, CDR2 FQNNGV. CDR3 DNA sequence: TGTGCCAGCAGCGAATGGGCGTCCGTAAATGAAAAACTGTTTTTT. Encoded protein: CASSEWASVNEKLFF. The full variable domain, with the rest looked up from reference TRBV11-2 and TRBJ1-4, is EAGVAQSPRYKIIEKRQSVAFWCNPISGHATLYWYQQILGQGPKLLIQFQNNGVVDDSQLPKDRFSAERLKGVDSTLKIQPAKLEDSAVYLCASSEWASVNEKLFFGSGTQLSVL.

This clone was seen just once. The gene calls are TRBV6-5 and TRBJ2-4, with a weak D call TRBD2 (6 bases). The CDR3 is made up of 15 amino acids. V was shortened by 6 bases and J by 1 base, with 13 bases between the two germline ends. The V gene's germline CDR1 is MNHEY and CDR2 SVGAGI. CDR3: CASSPGLVAKNIQYF. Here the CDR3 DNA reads TGTGCCAGCAGCCCGGGACTTGTCGCCAAAAACATTCAGTACTTC.

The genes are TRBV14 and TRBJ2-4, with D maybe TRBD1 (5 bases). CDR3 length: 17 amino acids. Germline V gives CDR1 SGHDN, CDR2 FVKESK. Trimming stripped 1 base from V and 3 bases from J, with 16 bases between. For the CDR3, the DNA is TGTGCCAGCAGCCAAGCTTTGGGGCGTTCGGACAAAAACATTCAGTACTTC. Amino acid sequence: CASSQALGRSDKNIQYF. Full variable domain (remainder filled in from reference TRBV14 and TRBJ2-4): EAGVTQFPSHSVIEKGQTVTLRCDPISGHDNLYWYRRVMGKEIKFLLHFVKESKQDESGMPNNRFLAERTGGTYSTLKVQPAELEDSGVYFCASSQALGRSDKNIQYFGAGTRLSVL.

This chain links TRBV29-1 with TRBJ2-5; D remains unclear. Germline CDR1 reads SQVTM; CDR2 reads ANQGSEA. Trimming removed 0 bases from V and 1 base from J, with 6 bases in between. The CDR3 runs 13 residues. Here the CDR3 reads CSVEDGFQETQYF. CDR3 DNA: TGCAGCGTTGAAGACGGTTTCCAAGAGACCCAGTACTTC.

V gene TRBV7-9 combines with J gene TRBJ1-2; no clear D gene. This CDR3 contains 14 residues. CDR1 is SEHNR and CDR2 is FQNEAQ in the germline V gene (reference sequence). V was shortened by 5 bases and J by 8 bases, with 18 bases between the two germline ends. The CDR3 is CASSRSSQHEGYTF. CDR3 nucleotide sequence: TGTGCCAGCAGCAGATCATCACAGCATGAAGGCTACACCTTC.

The CDR3: CASSLWKGAEQYF. CDR3 nucleotides: TGTGCCAGCAGCTTATGGAAAGGGGCCGAGCAGTACTTC. The rearrangement joins TRBV11-2 to TRBJ2-7; D perhaps matches TRBD1 (5 bases). CDR3 size: 13 residues. The V gene lost 2 bases and the J gene lost 6 bases, with 11 bases spanning the gap. Germline CDR1 reads SGHAT; CDR2 reads FQNNGV. The complete variable domain, with remaining parts taken from reference TRBV11-2 and TRBJ2-7, reads EAGVAQSPRYKIIEKRQSVAFWCNPISGHATLYWYQQILGQGPKLLIQFQNNGVVDDSQLPKDRFSAERLKGVDSTLKIQPAKLEDSAVYLCASSLWKGAEQYFGPGTRLTVT.

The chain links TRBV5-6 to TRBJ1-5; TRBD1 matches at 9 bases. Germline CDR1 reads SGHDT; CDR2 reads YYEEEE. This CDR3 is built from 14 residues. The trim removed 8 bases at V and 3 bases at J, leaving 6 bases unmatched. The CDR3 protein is CASSYRGLNQPQHF. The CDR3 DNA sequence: TGTGCCAGTAGTTACAGGGGGCTCAATCAGCCCCAGCATTTT.

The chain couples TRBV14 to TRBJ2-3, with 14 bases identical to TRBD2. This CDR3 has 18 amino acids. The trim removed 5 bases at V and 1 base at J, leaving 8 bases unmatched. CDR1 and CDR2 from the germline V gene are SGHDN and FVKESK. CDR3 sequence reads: CASSSPGLAGDRTDTQYF. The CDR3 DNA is TGTGCCAGCAGCAGCCCGGGACTAGCGGGAGATCGCACAGATACGCAGTATTTT.

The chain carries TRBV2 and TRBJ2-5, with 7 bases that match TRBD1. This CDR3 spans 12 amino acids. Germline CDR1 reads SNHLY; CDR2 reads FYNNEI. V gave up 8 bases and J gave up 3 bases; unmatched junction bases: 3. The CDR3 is CASGTGEETQYF. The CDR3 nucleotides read TGTGCCAGCGGTACAGGGGAAGAGACCCAGTACTTC.

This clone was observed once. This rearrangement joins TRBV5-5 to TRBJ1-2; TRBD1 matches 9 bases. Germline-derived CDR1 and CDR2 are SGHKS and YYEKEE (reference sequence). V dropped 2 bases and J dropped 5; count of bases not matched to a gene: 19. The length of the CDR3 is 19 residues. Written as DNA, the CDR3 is TGTGCCAGCAGCTTCTTCTGGGACAGGGACTATACGAAGACTTATGGCTACACCTTC. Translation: CASSFFWDRDYTKTYGYTF.

CDR3 in amino acids: CASKPGQGYGEQYF. In nucleotides, the CDR3 is TGTGCCAGCAAACCGGGACAGGGGTATGGGGAGCAGTACTTC. The chain combines TRBV6-1 with TRBJ2-7; 10 bases fit TRBD1. CDR1 and CDR2 (germline): MNHNS, SASEGT. The CDR3 is 14 residues long. The V segment lost 7 bases and the J segment 7 bases; nucleotides outside the gene matches: 10.

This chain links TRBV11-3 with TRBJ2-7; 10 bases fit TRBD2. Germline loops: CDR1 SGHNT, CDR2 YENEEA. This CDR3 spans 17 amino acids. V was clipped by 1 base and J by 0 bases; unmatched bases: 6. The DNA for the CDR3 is TGTGCCAGCAGCTTAGTCCCTAGCGGGGGAACCTCCTACGAGCAGTACTTC. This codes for CASSLVPSGGTSYEQYF.

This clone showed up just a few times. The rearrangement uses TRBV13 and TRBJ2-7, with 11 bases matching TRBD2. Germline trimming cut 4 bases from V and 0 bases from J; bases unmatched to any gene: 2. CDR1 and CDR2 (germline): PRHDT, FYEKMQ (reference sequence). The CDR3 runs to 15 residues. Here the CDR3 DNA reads TGTGCCAGCAGCTGGGGACTAGCGGCCTCCTACGAGCAGTACTTC. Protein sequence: CASSWGLAASYEQYF.

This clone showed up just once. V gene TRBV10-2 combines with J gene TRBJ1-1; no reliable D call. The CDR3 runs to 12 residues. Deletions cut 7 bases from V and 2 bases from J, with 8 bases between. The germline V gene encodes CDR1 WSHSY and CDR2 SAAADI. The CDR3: CASKSGNTEAFF. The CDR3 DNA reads TGCGCCAGCAAAAGCGGAAACACTGAAGCTTTCTTT.